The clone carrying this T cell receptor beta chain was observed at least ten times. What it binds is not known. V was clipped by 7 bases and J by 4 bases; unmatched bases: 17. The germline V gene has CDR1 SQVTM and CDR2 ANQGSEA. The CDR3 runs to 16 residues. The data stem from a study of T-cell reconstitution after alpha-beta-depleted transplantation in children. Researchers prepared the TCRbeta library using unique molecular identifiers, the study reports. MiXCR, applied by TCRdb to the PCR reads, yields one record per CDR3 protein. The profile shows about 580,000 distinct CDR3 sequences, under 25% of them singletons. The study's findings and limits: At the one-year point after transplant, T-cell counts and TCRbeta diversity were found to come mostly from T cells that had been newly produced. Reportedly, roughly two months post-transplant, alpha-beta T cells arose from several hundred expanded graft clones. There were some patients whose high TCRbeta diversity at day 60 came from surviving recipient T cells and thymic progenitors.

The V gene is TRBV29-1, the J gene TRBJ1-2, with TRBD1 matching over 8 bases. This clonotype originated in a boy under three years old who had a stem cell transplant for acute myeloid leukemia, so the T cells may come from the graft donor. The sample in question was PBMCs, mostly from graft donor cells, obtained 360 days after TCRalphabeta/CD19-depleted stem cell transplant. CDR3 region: CSALTDLQGVTYGYTF. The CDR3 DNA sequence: TGCAGCGCCCTTACCGACTTACAGGGGGTTACCTATGGCTACACCTTC.